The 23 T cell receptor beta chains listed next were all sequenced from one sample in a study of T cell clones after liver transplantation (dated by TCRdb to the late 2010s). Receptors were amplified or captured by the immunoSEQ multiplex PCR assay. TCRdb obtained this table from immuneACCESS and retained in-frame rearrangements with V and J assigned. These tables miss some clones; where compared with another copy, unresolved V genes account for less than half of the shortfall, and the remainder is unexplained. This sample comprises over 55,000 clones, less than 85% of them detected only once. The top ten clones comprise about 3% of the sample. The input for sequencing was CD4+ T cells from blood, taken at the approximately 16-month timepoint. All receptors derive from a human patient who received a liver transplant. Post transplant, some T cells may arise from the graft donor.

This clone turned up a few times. CDR3 bases: TGTGCCAGCAGTTTTCAGATTGAGCAGTTCTTC. It specifies CASSFQIEQFF. This chain joins TRBV7-2 and TRBJ2-1; D remains ambiguous. Between the trimmed V and J ends, which lost 6 bases and 9 bases, there was a span of 9 bases. The germline gives CDR1 SGHTA, CDR2 FQGNSA. This CDR3 spans 11 amino acids.

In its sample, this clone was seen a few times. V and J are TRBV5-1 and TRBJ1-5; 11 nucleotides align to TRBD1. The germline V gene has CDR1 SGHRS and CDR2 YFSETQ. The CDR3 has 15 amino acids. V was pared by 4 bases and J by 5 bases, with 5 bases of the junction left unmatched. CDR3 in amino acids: CASSLGQGAHQPQHF. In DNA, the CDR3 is TGCGCCAGCAGCCTCGGACAGGGGGCACATCAGCCCCAGCATTTT.

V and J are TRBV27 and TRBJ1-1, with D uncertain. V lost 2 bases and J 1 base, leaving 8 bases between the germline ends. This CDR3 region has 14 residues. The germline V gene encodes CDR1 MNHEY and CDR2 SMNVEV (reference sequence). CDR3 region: CASSLALTNTEAFF. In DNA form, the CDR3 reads TGTGCCAGCAGTTTAGCGTTGACGAACACTGAAGCTTTCTTT.

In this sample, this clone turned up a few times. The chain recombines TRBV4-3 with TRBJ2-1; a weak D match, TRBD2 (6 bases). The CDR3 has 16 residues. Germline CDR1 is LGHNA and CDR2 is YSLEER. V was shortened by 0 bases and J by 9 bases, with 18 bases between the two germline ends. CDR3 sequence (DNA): TGCGCCAGCAGCCAAGATCGCCAGCGGGCATATGCTGAGCAGTTCTTC. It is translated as CASSQDRQRAYAEQFF.

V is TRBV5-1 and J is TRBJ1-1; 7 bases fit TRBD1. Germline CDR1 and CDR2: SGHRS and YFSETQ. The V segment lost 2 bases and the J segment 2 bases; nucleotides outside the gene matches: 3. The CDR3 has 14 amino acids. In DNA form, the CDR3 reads TGCGCCAGCAGCTTACAGGGGACTAACACTGAAGCTTTCTTT. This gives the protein CASSLQGTNTEAFF.

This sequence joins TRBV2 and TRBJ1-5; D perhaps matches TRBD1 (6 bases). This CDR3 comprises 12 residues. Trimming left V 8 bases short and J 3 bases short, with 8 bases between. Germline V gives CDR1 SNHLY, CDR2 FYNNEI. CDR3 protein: CASGDTNQPQHF. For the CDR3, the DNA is TGTGCCAGCGGGGACACCAATCAGCCCCAGCATTTT. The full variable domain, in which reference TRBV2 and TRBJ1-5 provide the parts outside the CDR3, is EPEVTQTPSHQVTQMGQEVILRCVPISNHLYFYWYRQILGQKVEFLVSFYNNEISEKSEIFDDQFSVERPDGSNFTLKIRSTKLEDSAMYFCASGDTNQPQHFGDGTRLSIL.

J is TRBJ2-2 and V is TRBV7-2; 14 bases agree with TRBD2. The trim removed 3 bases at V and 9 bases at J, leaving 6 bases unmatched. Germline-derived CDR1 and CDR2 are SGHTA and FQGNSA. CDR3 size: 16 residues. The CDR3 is CASSLGLAGVDRELFF. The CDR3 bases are TGTGCCAGCAGCTTGGGACTAGCGGGGGTGGACCGGGAGCTGTTTTTT. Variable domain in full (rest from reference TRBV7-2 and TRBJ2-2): GAGVSQSPSNKVTEKGKDVELRCDPISGHTALYWYRQSLGQGLEFLIYFQGNSAPDKSGLPSDRFSAERTGGSVSTLTIQRTQQEDSAVYLCASSLGLAGVDRELFFGEGSRLTVL.

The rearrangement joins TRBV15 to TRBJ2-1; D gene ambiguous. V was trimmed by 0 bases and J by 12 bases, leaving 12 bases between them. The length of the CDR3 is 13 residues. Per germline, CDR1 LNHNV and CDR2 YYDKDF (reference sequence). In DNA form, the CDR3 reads TGTGCCACCAGCAGAGATTTCAAGGGTACGCAGTTCTTC. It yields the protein CATSRDFKGTQFF.

CDR3 coding DNA: TGTGCCAGCAGCTGGGACAGGATTCAAGAGACCCAGTACTTC. Amino acid sequence: CASSWDRIQETQYF. This sequence joins TRBV5-6 and TRBJ2-5, with 8 bases that match TRBD1. The V segment lost 3 bases and the J segment 2 bases; nucleotides outside the gene matches: 3. The germline V gene has CDR1 SGHDT and CDR2 YYEEEE. The CDR3 is 14 residues long.

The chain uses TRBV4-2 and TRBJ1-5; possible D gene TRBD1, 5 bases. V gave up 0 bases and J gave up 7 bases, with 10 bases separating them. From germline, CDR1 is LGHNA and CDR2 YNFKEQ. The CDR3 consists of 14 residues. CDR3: CASSQDRVDQPQHF. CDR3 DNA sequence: TGTGCCAGCAGCCAAGACAGGGTCGACCAGCCCCAGCATTTT.

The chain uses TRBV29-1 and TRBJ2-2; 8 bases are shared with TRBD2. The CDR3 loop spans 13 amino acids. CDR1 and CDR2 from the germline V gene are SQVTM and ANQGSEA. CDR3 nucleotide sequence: TGCAGTGGCCGGGAGGGAGGGACCGGGGAGCTGTTTTTT. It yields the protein CSGREGGTGELFF.

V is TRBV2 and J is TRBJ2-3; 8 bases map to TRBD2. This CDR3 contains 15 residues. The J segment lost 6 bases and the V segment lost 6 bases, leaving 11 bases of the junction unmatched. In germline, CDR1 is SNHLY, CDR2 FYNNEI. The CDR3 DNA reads TGTGCCAGCAGGGCCGGGACTAGTGCTTTCGATACGCAGTATTTT. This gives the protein CASRAGTSAFDTQYF.

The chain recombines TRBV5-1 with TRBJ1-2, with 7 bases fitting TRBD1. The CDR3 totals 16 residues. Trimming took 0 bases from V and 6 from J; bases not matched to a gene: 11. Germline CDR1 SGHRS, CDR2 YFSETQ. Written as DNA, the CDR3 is TGCGCCAGCAGCTTGGGACAGGGAGAAAAAGTGAATGGCTACACCTTC. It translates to CASSLGQGEKVNGYTF. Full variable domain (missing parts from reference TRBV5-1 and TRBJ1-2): KAGVTQTPRYLIKTRGQQVTLSCSPISGHRSVSWYQQTPGQGLQFLFEYFSETQRNKGNFPGRFSGRQFSNSRSEMNVSTLELGDSALYLCASSLGQGEKVNGYTFGSGTRLTVV.

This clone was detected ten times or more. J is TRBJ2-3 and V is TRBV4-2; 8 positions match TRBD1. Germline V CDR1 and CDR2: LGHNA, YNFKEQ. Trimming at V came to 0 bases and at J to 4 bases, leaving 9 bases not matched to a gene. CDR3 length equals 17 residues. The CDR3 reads CASSQDVGQGRADTQYF. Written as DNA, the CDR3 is TGTGCCAGCAGCCAAGATGTTGGACAGGGCCGTGCAGATACGCAGTATTTT.

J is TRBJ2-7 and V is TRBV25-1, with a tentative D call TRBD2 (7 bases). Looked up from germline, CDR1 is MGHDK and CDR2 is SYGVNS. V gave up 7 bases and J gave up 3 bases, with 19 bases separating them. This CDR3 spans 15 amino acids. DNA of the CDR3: TGTGCCAGCACCGGAATGGGGGGGACATTCTACGAGCAGTACTTC. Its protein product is CASTGMGGTFYEQYF.

The CDR3 sequence is CASSLARDTIHEQFF. CDR3 nucleotides: TGCGCCAGCAGCTTGGCACGGGACACAATCCATGAGCAGTTCTTC. This chain links TRBV5-1 with TRBJ2-1, with D possibly matching TRBD1 (6 bases). Trimming shortened V by 0 bases and J by 8 bases, and 15 bases separated the two germline ends. CDR1 is SGHRS, CDR2 YFSETQ, per germline. This CDR3 spans 15 amino acids.

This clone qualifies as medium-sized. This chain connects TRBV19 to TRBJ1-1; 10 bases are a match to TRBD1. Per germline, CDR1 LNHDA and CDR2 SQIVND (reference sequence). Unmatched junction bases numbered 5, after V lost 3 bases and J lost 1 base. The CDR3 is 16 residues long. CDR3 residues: CASSIRGQGTNTEAFF. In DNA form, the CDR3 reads TGTGCCAGTAGTATCCGGGGACAGGGGACGAACACTGAAGCTTTCTTT.

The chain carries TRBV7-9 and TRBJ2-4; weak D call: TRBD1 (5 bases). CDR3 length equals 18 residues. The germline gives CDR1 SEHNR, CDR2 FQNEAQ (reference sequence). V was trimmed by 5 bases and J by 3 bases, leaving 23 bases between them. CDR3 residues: CASSPPLTGQQDKNIQYF. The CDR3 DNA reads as TGTGCCAGCAGCCCGCCACTCACAGGTCAACAAGACAAAAACATTCAGTACTTC.

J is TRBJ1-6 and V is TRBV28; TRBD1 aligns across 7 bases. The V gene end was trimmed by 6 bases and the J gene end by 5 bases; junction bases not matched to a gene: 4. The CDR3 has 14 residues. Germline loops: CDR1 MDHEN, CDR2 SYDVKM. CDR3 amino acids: CASRGGQHNSPLHF. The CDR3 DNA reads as TGTGCCAGCAGGGGGGGACAGCATAATTCACCCCTCCACTTT.

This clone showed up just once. CDR3 DNA sequence: TGTGCCAGCAGTGAATATAGTGAAAAACTGTTTTTT. It codes for CASSEYSEKLFF. The chain is built from TRBV6-1 and TRBJ1-4; no firm D call. This CDR3 has 12 amino acids. Trimming cost V 2 bases and J 7 bases, with 5 bases left between them. The germline V gene has CDR1 MNHNS and CDR2 SASEGT.

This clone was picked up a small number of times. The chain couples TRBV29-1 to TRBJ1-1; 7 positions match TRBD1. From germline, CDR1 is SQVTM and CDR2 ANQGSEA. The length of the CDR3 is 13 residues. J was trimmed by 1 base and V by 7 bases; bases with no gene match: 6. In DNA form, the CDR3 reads TGCAGCGGGAACAGGGGTCAGAACACTGAAGCTTTCTTT. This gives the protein CSGNRGQNTEAFF.

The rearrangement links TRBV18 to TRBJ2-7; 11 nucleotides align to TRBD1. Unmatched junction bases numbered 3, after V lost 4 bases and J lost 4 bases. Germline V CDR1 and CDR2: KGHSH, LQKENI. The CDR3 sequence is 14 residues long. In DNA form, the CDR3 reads TGTGCCAGCTCACTGGACAGGGGGCCTTACGAGCAGTACTTC. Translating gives CASSLDRGPYEQYF.

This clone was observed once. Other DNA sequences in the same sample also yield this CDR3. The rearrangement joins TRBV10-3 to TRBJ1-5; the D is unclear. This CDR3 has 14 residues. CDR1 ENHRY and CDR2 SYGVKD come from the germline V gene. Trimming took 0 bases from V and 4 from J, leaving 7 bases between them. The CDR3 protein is CAISESGGNQPQHF. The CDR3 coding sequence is TGTGCCATCAGTGAGTCGGGAGGTAATCAGCCCCAGCATTTT.